This T cell receptor beta chain stems from a study of blood T cell repertoires in COVID-19. Overall study context: There were acute and convalescent COVID-19 samples, and they came from the United States, Italy and Spain.

Participants had their cohort set by participant-reported clinical history. The authors' processing: Amplification of reference gene primers provided the estimated nucleated cell counts. Method: immunoSEQ multiplex PCR; TCRdb's copy keeps in-frame clones and lacks some. The DNA was the basis for D and trimming; V, J and clone size are from that table. The sample includes 250,000 to 300,000 clones, 88% of them seen just once. Trimming removed 3 bases from V and 7 bases from J; junction bases left unmatched: 17. Germline loops: CDR1 SGHTA, CDR2 FQGNSA. The CDR3 sequence is 18 residues long. The V gene is TRBV7-2, the J gene TRBJ2-7, with TRBD2 matching 11 bases. Sequenced input: PBMCs or T cells enriched from blood (not recorded which). The TCR comes from a woman aged 55-75 years in a cohort exposed to, infected with or recovered from COVID-19 (not recorded which). CDR3 DNA sequence: TGTGCCAGCAGCTTTGGGACTAGCGGATATACTTGGGGTGAAGAGCAGTACTTC. Protein: CASSFGTSGYTWGEEQYF.